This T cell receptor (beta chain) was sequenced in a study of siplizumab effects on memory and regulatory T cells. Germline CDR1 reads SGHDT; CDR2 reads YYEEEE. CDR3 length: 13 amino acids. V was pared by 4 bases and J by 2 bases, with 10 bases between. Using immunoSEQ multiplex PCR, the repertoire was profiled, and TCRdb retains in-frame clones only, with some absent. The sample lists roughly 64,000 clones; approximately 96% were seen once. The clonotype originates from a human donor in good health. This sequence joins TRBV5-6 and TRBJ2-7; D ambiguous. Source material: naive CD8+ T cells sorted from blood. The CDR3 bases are TGTGCCAGCAGCCTGCTGGGTGCCTACGAGCAGTACTTC. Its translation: CASSLLGAYEQYF.